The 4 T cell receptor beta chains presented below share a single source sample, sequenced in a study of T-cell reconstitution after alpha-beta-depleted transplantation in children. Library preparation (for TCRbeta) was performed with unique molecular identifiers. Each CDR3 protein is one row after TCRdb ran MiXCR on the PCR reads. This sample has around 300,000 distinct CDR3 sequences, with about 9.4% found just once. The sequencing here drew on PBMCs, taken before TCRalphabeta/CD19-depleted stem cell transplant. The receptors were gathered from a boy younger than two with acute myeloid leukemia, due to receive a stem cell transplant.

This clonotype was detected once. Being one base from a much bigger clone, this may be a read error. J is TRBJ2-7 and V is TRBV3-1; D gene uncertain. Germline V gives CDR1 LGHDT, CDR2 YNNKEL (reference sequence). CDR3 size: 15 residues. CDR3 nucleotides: TGTGCCAGCTGCCAAGGCCCGGGTGGGGCCTACGAGCAGTACTTC. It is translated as CASCQGPGGAYEQYF.

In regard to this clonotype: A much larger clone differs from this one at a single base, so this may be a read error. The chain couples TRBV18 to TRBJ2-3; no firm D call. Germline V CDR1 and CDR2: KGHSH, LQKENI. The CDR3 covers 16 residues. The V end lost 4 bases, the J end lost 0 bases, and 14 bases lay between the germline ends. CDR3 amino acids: CASSLTISSSTDTQYF. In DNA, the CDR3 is TGTGCCAGCTCACTTACTATCAGCTCTAGCACAGATACGCAGTATTTT.

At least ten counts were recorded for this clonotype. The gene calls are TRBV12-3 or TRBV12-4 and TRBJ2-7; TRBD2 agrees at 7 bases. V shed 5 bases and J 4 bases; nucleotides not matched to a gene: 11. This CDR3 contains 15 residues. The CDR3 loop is CASSPLWTGGYEQYF. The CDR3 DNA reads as TGTGCCAGCAGTCCCCTTTGGACGGGGGGTTACGAGCAGTACTTC.

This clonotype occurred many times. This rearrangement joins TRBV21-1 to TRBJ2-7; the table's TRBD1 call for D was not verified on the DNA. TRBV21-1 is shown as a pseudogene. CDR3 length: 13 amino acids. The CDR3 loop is CAIPTGGKYEQYF. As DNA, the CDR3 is TGTGCCATTCCGACAGGGGGAAAGTACGAGCAGTACTTC.